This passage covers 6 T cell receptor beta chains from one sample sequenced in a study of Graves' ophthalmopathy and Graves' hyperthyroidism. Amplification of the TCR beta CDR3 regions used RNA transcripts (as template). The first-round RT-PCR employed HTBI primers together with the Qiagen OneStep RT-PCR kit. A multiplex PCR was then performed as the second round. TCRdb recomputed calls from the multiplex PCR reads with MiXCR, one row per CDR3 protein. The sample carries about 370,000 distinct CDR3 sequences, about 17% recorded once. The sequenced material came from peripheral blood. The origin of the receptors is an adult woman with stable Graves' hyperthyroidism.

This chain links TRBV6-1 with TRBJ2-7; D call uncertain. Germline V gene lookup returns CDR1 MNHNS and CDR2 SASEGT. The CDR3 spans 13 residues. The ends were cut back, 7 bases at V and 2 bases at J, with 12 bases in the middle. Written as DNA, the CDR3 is TGTGCCAGCACCCCGGCCATGACCTACGAGCAGTACTTC. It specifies CASTPAMTYEQYF.

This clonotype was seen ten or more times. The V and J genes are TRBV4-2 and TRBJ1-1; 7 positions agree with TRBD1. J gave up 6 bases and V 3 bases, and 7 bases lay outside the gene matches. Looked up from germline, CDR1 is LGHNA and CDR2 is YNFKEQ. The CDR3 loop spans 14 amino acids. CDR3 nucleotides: TGTGCCAGCAGCCAGGCAGGGGGAGGGGCTGAAGCTTTCTTT. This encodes CASSQAGGGAEAFF.

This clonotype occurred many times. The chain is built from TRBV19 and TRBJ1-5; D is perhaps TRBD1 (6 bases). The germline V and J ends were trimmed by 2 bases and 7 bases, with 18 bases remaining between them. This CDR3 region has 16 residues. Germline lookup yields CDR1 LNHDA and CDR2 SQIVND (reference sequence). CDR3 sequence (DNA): TGTGCCAGTAGTATAATAGGGGCAGGGGAGGACCAGCCCCAGCATTTT. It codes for CASSIIGAGEDQPQHF.

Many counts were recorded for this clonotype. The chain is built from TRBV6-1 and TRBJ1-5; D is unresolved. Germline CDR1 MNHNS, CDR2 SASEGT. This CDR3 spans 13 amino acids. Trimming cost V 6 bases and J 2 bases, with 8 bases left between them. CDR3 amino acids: CASRGSGNQPQHF. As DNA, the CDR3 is TGTGCCAGCAGGGGTTCGGGCAATCAGCCCCAGCATTTT.

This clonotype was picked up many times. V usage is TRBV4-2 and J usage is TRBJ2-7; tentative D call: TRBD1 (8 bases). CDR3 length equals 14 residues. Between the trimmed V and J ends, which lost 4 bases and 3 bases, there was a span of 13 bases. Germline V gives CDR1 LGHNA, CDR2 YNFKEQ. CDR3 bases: TGTGCCAGCAGCCCGGACAGGGAGGGCTACGAGCAGTACTTC. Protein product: CASSPDREGYEQYF.

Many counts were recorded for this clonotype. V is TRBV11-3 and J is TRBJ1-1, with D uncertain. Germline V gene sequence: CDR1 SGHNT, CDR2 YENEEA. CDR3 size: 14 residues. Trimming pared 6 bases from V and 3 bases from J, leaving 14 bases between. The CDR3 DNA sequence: TGTGCCAGCAGTAAGAAGGTTCCGGACACTGAAGCTTTCTTT. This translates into CASSKKVPDTEAFF. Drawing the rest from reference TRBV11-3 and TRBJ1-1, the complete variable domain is EAGVVQSPRYKIIEKKQPVAFWCNPISGHNTLYWYLQNLGQGPELLIRYENEEAVDDSQLPKDRFSAERLKGVDSTLKIQPAELGDSAVYLCASSKKVPDTEAFFGQGTRLTVV.